This T cell receptor (beta chain) was obtained from a study of blood T cell repertoires in COVID-19. Study background: The analysed material was cDNA or gDNA that came from T cells, B-cell-depleted T cells, or PBMCs.

V was clipped by 0 bases and J by 7 bases; unmatched bases: 12. From germline, CDR1 is GTSNPN and CDR2 SVGIG (reference sequence). CDR3 length equals 16 residues. A Seattle source enrolled patients during active infection and followed them longitudinally. Original analysis: Amplified reference gene primers provided the basis for estimating nucleated cell counts. Measured with immunoSEQ multiplex PCR; TCRdb has only the in-frame clones, and not every one. V and J calls and clone size follow that table, whereas D and trimming were derived from the DNA. This table holds about 350,000 clones, more than 70% found once.

The receptor was derived from a woman in her 70s with COVID-19, enrolled during active disease. The sequenced sample was peripheral blood. V is TRBV30 and J is TRBJ1-5; 7 bases line up with TRBD1. In nucleotides, the CDR3 is TGTGCCTGGAGTGTAAAGGGGGCAGGTCTACAGCAGCCCCAGCATTTT. It translates to CAWSVKGAGLQQPQHF.